This T cell receptor (beta chain) was obtained from a study of control samples from healthy donors and cancer patients. CDR1 is SGDLS and CDR2 is YYNGEE in the germline V gene. The CDR3 extends over 14 amino acids. The V gene lost 0 bases and the J gene lost 8 bases, with 14 bases spanning the gap. TCRdb keeps only in-frame clones here, not all; method: immunoSEQ multiplex PCR. The clone table shows some 190,000 clones, with the ten largest holding around 2%. Sequenced material: blood. The TCR was taken from a woman between 25 and 40 years old in good health. The chain couples TRBV9 to TRBJ1-2, with TRBD1 as a possible D gene (6 bases). The CDR3 nucleotides are TGTGCCAGCAGCGTAGGGGAACAGGGTCGGGGCTACACCTTC. This sequence encodes CASSVGEQGRGYTF.